Described below is a single T cell receptor beta chain sequence and its context. The junction and the germline gene differ at one end; a read error may be behind it. The study ran its PCR with 60 Vbeta and 13 Jbeta primers. The table came from immunoSEQ multiplex PCR; TCRdb's copy has only in-frame clones and leaves some out. The sample records more than 70,000 clones, 65% to 80% being singletons. This entry is derived from a study of cytomegalovirus exposure and HLA in healthy donors. CDR1 is SEHNR, CDR2 FQNEAQ, per germline (reference sequence). CDR3 size: 12 residues. The receptor comes from a man aged 40-55 years in good health and CMV-seronegative. The chain uses TRBV7-9 and TRBJ1-1; no reliable D call. Sequencing used PBMCs. This CDR3 reads CSSSSADITAFF. In nucleotides, the CDR3 is TGTTCCAGCAGCTCTGCCGACATAACAGCTTTCTTT.